This T cell receptor (beta chain) was documented in a study of shared T cell receptors in the human thymus. Clones were read by immunoSEQ multiplex PCR, and TCRdb kept only the in-frame ones, dropping some. The sample includes about 710,000 clones, more than 75% seen only once; the top ten take about 0.0094%. These data are also associated with another study on human thymus T cells. As that report states: Resections obtained during corrective heart surgery supplied the thymus tissue.

The source material was thymocytes. The sequence derives from a boy under three years old with a congenital heart defect.

The CDR3 region has the DNA TGTGCCAGCAGCGCTCGGGATATTGTCACAGATACGCAGTATTTT. Amino acid sequence: CASSARDIVTDTQYF. The genes are TRBV14 and TRBJ2-3; a possible D gene is TRBD2 (5 bases). The ends were cut back, 5 bases at V and 2 bases at J, with 14 bases in the middle. The CDR3 loop spans 15 amino acids. In germline, CDR1 is SGHDN, CDR2 FVKESK.